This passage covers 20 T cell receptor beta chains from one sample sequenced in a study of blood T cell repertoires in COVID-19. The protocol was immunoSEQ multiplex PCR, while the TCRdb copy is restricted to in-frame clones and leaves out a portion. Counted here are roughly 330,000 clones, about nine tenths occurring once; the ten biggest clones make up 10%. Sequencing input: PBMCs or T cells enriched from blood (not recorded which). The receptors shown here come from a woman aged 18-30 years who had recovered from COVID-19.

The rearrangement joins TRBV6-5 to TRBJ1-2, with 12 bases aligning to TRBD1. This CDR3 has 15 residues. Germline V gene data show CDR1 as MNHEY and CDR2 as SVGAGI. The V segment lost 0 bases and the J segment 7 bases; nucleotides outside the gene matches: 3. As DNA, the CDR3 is TGTGCCAGCAGTTACTCGGGACAGGGGGCGCGTGGCTACACCTTC. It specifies CASSYSGQGARGYTF.

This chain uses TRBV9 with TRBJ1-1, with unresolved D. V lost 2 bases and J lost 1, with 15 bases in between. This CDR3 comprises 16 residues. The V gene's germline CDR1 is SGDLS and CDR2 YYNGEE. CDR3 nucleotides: TGTGCCAGCAGCGTCAACCCTAAGACTGGGAACACTGAAGCTTTCTTT. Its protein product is CASSVNPKTGNTEAFF. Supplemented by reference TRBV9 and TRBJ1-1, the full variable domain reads DSGVTQTPKHLITATGQRVTLRCSPRSGDLSVYWYQQSLDQGLQFLIQYYNGEERAKGNILERFSAQQFPDLHSELNLSSLELGDSALYFCASSVNPKTGNTEAFFGQGTRLTVV.

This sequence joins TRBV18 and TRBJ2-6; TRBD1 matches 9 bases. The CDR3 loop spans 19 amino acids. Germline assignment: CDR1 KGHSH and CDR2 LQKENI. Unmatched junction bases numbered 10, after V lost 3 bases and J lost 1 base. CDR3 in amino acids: CASSPTGQGSQSGANVLTF. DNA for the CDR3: TGTGCCAGCTCACCTACGGGACAGGGATCCCAATCTGGGGCCAACGTCCTGACTTTC.

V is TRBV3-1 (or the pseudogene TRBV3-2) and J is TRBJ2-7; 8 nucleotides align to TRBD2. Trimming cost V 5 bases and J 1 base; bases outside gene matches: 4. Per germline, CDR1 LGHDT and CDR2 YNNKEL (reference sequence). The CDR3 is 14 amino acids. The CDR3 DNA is TGTGCCAGCAGCGTTAGCGGGACTTCCTACGAGCAGTACTTC. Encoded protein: CASSVSGTSYEQYF.

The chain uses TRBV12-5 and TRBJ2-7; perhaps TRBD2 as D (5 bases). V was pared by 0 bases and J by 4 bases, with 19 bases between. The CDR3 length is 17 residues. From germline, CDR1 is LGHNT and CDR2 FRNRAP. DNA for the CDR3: TGTGCTAGTGGTTTGGTACCCCGGAGGCTCGGTGAATACGAGCAGTACTTC. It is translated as CASGLVPRRLGEYEQYF.

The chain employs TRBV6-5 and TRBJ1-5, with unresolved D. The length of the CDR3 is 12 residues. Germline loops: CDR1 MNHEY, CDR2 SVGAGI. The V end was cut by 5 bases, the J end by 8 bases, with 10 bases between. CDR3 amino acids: CASSLPGKPQHF. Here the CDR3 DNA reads TGTGCCAGCAGTCTACCCGGGAAGCCCCAGCATTTT.

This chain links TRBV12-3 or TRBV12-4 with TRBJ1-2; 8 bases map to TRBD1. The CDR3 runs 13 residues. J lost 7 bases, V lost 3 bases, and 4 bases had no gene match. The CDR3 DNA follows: TGTGCCAGCAGTTTGTCCAGGGGGCTTGGCTACACCTTC. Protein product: CASSLSRGLGYTF.

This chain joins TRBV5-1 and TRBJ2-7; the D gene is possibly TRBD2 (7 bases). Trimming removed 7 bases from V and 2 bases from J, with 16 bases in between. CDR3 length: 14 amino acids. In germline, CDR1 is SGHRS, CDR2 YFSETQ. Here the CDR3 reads CASGPGGLTYEQYF. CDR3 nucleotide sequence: TGCGCCAGCGGTCCGGGGGGCCTGACCTACGAGCAGTACTTC.

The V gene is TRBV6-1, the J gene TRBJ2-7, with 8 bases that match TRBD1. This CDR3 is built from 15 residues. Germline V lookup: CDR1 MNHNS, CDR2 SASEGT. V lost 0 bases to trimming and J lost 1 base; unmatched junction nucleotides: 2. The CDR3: CASSEAGQESYEQYF. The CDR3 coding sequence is TGTGCCAGCAGTGAAGCGGGACAGGAGTCCTACGAGCAGTACTTC.

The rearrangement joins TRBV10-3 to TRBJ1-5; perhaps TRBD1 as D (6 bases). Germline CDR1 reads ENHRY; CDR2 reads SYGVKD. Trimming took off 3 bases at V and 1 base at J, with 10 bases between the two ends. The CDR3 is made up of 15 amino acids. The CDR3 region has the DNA TGTGCCATCAGTGACCTGGGGGCCAGCAATCAGCCCCAGCATTTT. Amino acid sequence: CAISDLGASNQPQHF.

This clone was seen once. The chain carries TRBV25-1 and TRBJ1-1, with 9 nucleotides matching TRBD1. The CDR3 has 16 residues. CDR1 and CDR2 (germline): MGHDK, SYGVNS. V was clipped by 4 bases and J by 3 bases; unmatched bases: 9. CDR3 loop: CASSGTGGASDTEAFF. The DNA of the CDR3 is TGTGCCAGCAGTGGTACAGGGGGCGCATCCGACACTGAAGCTTTCTTT.

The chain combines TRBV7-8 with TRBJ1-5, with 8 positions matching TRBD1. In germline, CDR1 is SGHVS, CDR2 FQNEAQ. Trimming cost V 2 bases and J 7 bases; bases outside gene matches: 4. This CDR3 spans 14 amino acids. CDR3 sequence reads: CASSLLDRGQPQHF. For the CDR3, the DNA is TGTGCCAGCAGCTTACTCGACAGGGGCCAGCCCCAGCATTTT.

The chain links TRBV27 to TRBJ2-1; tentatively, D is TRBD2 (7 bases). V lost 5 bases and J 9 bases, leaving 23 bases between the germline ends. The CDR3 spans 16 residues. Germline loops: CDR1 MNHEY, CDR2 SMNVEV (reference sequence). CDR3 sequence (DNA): TGTGCCAGCAGTCCCTGGACAGCGGGGATGGGGGGTGAGCAGTTCTTC. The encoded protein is CASSPWTAGMGGEQFF.

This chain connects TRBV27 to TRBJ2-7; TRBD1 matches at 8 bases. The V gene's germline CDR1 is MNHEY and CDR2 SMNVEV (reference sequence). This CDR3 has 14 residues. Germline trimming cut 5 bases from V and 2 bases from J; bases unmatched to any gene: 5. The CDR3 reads CASSPGQGPYEQYF. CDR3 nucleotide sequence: TGTGCCAGCAGTCCCGGACAGGGTCCCTACGAGCAGTACTTC.

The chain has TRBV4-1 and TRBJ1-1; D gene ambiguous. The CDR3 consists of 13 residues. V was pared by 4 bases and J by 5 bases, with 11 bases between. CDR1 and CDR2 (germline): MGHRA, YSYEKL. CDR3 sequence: CASSLSRWTEAFF. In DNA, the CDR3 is TGCGCCAGCAGCCTCTCTCGGTGGACTGAAGCTTTCTTT.

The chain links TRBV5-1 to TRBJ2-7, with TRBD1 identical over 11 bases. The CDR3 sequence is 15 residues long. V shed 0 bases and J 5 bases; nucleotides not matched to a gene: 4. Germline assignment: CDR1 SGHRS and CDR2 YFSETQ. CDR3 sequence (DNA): TGCGCCAGCAGCTTGGCCGGACAGGGGGCTGACGAGCAGTACTTC. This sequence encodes CASSLAGQGADEQYF.

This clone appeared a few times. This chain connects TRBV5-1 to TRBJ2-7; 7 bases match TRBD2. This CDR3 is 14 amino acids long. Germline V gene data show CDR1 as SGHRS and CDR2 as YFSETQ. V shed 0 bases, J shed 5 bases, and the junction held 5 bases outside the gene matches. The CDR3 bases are TGCGCCAGCAGCTTGGGCGGGAGAATCGACGAGCAGTACTTC. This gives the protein CASSLGGRIDEQYF.

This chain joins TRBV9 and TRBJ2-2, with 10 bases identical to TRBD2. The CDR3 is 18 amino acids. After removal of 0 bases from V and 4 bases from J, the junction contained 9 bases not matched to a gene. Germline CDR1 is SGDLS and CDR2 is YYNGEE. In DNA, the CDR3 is TGTGCCAGCAGCGTAGGCCCAGCGGGGGGGCGAGTCACCGGGGAGCTGTTTTTT. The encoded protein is CASSVGPAGGRVTGELFF.

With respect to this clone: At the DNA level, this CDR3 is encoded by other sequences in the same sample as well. CDR3 loop: CASSQGGADTQYF. CDR3 nucleotide sequence: TGTGCCAGCAGCCAAGGAGGCGCAGATACGCAGTATTTT. The rearrangement uses TRBV3-1 (or the pseudogene TRBV3-2) and TRBJ2-3; D is ambiguous. Germline CDR1 LGHDT, CDR2 YNNKEL (reference sequence). This CDR3 is 13 amino acids long. Trimming removed 1 base at V and 4 bases at J, with 6 bases between.

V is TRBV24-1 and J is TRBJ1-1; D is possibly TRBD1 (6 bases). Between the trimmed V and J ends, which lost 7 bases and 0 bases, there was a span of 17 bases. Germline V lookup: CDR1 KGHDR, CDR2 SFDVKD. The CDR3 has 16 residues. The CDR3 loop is CATRSTGQGMNTEAFF. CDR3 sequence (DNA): TGTGCCACCAGATCCACTGGGCAGGGGATGAACACTGAAGCTTTCTTT.